The T cell receptor (beta chain) under discussion was sequenced for a study of blood T cell repertoires in COVID-19. Study as a whole: Samples taken during acute and convalescent COVID-19 were collected in the United States, Italy and Spain.

Original handling: Quantification of nucleated cells was approximated via reference gene primer amplification. Some clones are missing from TCRdb's copy, which holds only in-frame ones; the method was immunoSEQ multiplex PCR. V and J calls and clone size are as listed in that table; D and trimming were resolved from the DNA. Of some 150,000 clones listed, around nine tenths were seen once; the top ten hold 3.7%. Trimming stripped 3 bases from V and 4 bases from J, with 12 bases between. The germline CDR1 and CDR2 sequences are MNHEY and SVGAGI. The CDR3 has 14 amino acids. The V and J genes are TRBV6-5 and TRBJ2-5, with TRBD1 as a possible D gene (6 bases). The sequenced material came from peripheral blood. This receptor was identified in a man aged 18 to 30 with active or convalescent COVID-19. Here the CDR3 reads CASSYRTEGETQYF. Written as DNA, the CDR3 is TGTGCCAGCAGTTATCGGACAGAAGGAGAGACCCAGTACTTC.